The next 16 T cell receptor beta chains were all read from a single sample in a study of lymphopenia after photon versus proton radiotherapy. TCRdb's table, derived via immunoSEQ multiplex PCR, lists solely in-frame clones and lacks some. The sample has 45,000 to 65,000 clones, 83% seen once. Sample: peripheral blood, taken from a patient treated with photon-based radiotherapy. These receptors all stem from a man aged 45-65 years with gastric cancer.

This chain uses TRBV9 with TRBJ2-7, with 11 positions matching TRBD2. Germline V gene sequence: CDR1 SGDLS, CDR2 YYNGEE. After removal of 3 bases from V and 7 bases from J, the junction contained 9 bases not matched to a gene. CDR3 length equals 15 residues. The CDR3 sequence is CASSAEGTSGGEQYF. Here the CDR3 DNA reads TGTGCCAGCAGCGCCGAAGGGACTAGCGGAGGGGAGCAGTACTTC.

This clone has a handful of counts. This chain links TRBV7-9 with TRBJ1-4; no clear D gene. Germline V CDR1 and CDR2: SEHNR, FQNEAQ (reference sequence). This CDR3 is built from 13 residues. V shed 3 bases and J shed 8 bases, with 10 bases lying between them. The CDR3 DNA is TGTGCCAGCAGCTTCCACGGACCCGAAAAACTGTTTTTT. As protein: CASSFHGPEKLFF.

The CDR3 coding sequence is TGTGCCATCAGAGACGGGGGTTTGAACACTGAAGCTTTCTTT. Translation: CAIRDGGLNTEAFF. V is TRBV10-3 and J is TRBJ1-1, with D perhaps TRBD1 (5 bases). CDR1 ENHRY and CDR2 SYGVKD come from the germline V gene. Between the trimmed V and J ends, which lost 6 bases and 0 bases, there was a span of 11 bases. The CDR3 contains 14 residues.

The gene calls are TRBV4-3 and TRBJ2-2; no firm D call. Germline CDR1 reads LGHNA; CDR2 reads YSLEER. V lost 0 bases, J lost 0 bases, and 5 bases lay in between. The CDR3 consists of 15 residues. CDR3 in amino acids: CASSQDSTNTGELFF. The CDR3 nucleotides read TGCGCCAGCAGCCAAGACAGCACGAACACCGGGGAGCTGTTTTTT.

The CDR3 sequence: CSALQGNGEKLFF. CDR3 nucleotide sequence: TGCAGCGCATTACAGGGGAACGGGGAAAAACTGTTTTTT. The chain joins TRBV29-1 to TRBJ1-4, with 7 bases lining up with TRBD1. Germline V CDR1 and CDR2: SQVTM, ANQGSEA. The CDR3 has 13 residues. The junction had 10 bases not matched to a gene; V was cut back by 7 bases and J by 8 bases.

The rearrangement uses TRBV18 and TRBJ1-4; 7 nucleotides line up with TRBD1. J was trimmed by 5 bases and V by 3 bases; bases with no gene match: 9. Germline CDR1 and CDR2: KGHSH and LQKENI. The CDR3 has 16 residues. CDR3 protein: CASSPDLGQYNEKLFF. The CDR3 region has the DNA TGTGCCAGCTCACCCGATCTGGGACAGTACAATGAAAAACTGTTTTTT.

The chain recombines TRBV21-1 with TRBJ2-2. TRBV21-1 is given as a pseudogene. CDR3 length equals 14 residues. The CDR3 reads CASSGGGRTGELFF. CDR3 nucleotide sequence: TGTGCCAGCAGCGGTGGGGGGCGCACCGGGGAGCTGTTTTTT.

The chain links TRBV2 to TRBJ2-1; tentative D call: TRBD1 (5 bases). Trimming took 7 bases from V and 4 from J, leaving 11 bases between them. The CDR3 sequence is 13 residues long. Germline CDR1 and CDR2: SNHLY and FYNNEI. CDR3 protein: CASNTGAYNEQFF. The CDR3 nucleotides read TGTGCCAGCAACACTGGGGCATACAATGAGCAGTTCTTC.

V usage is TRBV4-3 and J usage is TRBJ2-7, with TRBD2 matching over 13 bases. CDR1 and CDR2 (germline): LGHNA, YSLEER. The CDR3 sequence is 20 residues long. Trimming cost V 0 bases and J 1 base; bases outside gene matches: 12. CDR3 sequence: CASSQEPRGTSGAQSYEQYF. The CDR3 DNA is TGCGCCAGCAGCCAAGAACCGCGGGGGACTAGCGGGGCCCAATCCTACGAGCAGTACTTC.

In its sample, this clone was seen once. The chain couples TRBV19 to TRBJ1-6; tentative D call: TRBD1 (5 bases). Germline CDR1 reads LNHDA; CDR2 reads SQIVND (reference sequence). Trimming shortened V by 3 bases and J by 5 bases, and 11 bases separated the two germline ends. The CDR3 spans 15 residues. The CDR3 coding sequence is TGTGCCAGTAGTATTCTCGACAGAAATAATTCACCCCTCCACTTT. It encodes CASSILDRNNSPLHF.

The chain combines TRBV5-1 with TRBJ2-2; 8 bases are shared with TRBD2. CDR3 length: 19 amino acids. CDR1 and CDR2 (germline): SGHRS, YFSETQ. V dropped 5 bases and J dropped 1; count of bases not matched to a gene: 16. The CDR3 region is CASRPRGALSGRNTGELFF. Written as DNA, the CDR3 is TGCGCCAGCAGACCCCGGGGGGCTCTAAGCGGGAGGAACACCGGGGAGCTGTTTTTT.

The V and J genes are TRBV7-2 and TRBJ1-1; no clear D gene. CDR1 is SGHTA, CDR2 FQGNSA, per germline. The germline V and J ends were trimmed by 1 base and 11 bases, with 14 bases remaining between them. The CDR3 runs to 13 residues. In nucleotides, the CDR3 is TGTGCCAGCAGCTTAGAAGCAGGACGTGGGGCTTTCTTT. Its protein product is CASSLEAGRGAFF.

The J gene is TRBJ1-5, the V gene TRBV28; 9 bases are shared with TRBD1. The trim removed 1 base at V and 3 bases at J, leaving 10 bases unmatched. The CDR3 loop spans 18 amino acids. Germline assignment: CDR1 MDHEN and CDR2 SYDVKM. For the CDR3, the DNA is TGTGCCAGCAGTTTATTTGGGACTTGGGACAGGGCCAATCAGCCCCAGCATTTT. Translating it yields CASSLFGTWDRANQPQHF.

This clone was counted between two and nine times. The chain has TRBV18 and TRBJ1-5; D is perhaps TRBD1 (6 bases). The length of the CDR3 is 17 residues. Germline V lookup: CDR1 KGHSH, CDR2 LQKENI. Deletions cut 3 bases from V and 5 bases from J, with 20 bases between. CDR3 in amino acids: CASSPRQDSGEDQPQHF. CDR3 coding DNA: TGTGCCAGCTCACCGCGACAGGATTCTGGGGAGGATCAGCCCCAGCATTTT.

This sequence joins TRBV5-6 and TRBJ2-2; 8 positions agree with TRBD1. The CDR3 loop spans 16 amino acids. V dropped 4 bases and J dropped 1; count of bases not matched to a gene: 6. Germline CDR1 is SGHDT and CDR2 is YYEEEE. As DNA, the CDR3 is TGTGCCAGCAGCCTCCCAGGGGGCCTGAACACCGGGGAGCTGTTTTTT. Translated: CASSLPGGLNTGELFF.

The rearrangement uses TRBV5-1 and TRBJ2-1; the match to TRBD2 covers 7 bases. The V segment lost 5 bases and the J segment 0 bases; nucleotides outside the gene matches: 8. The CDR3 is made up of 16 amino acids. In germline, CDR1 is SGHRS, CDR2 YFSETQ. The CDR3 here is CASRFSGSSSYNEQFF. CDR3 in DNA: TGCGCCAGCAGGTTTAGCGGGTCGAGCTCCTACAATGAGCAGTTCTTC. The full variable domain, completed using reference TRBV5-1 and TRBJ2-1, is KAGVTQTPRYLIKTRGQQVTLSCSPISGHRSVSWYQQTPGQGLQFLFEYFSETQRNKGNFPGRFSGRQFSNSRSEMNVSTLELGDSALYLCASRFSGSSSYNEQFFGPGTRLTVL.